This record looks at one TCR beta chain sequence and its context. This clone has just one count. Its specific antigen is unknown. Qualities for individual bases were not recorded, and no much larger clone is one base off. This sample was included in a study of blood T cell repertoires in COVID-19 (TCRdb year 2020). At the level of the whole study: Samples from collaborators originated in the United States, Italy and Spain and spanned both the acute and convalescent phases of COVID-19. The prospective study material was composed of cDNA or gDNA derived from T cells, B-cell-depleted T cells, or PBMCs. The dataset comprised deeply sampled blood TCRbeta repertoires from subjects exposed to, actively infected with, or recovered from COVID-19. A freely available public database, intended as a resource for researchers studying the immune response to SARS-CoV-2, is where the repertoires were released. The samples were drawn from the first 160 participants of the ongoing ImmuneRACE study and from 950 to 1,500 subjects provided by 6 global collaborators. Sample metadata almost always included a de-identified subject ID, COVID-19 status, age in years and sex. Where available, HLA class I and class II types were obtained from metadata supplied by the sample provider rather than from assay-based typing. The research as a whole found: How much clinical and demographic metadata was included differed by source and by participant, and the metadata was provided uncurated.

CDR1 and CDR2, looked up from the germline V gene, are SGHRS and YFSETQ. V gives up 0 bases and J gives up 4 bases, and the segment between their germline ends measures 8 bases. The CDR3 spans 14 residues, from the cysteine through the phenylalanine. CDR3 DNA only is kept here, 42 bases in frame from base 1. Each collaborating institution followed its own protocols to collect whole blood in K2EDTA tubes. For TCRbeta analysis, collaborators shipped samples in one of three forms: frozen whole blood, isolated PBMCs, or DNA extracted from either of those sample types. The immunoSEQ Assay, a bias-controlled multiplex PCR, was used to amplify TCRbeta CDR3 regions from genomic DNA. As for the original processing: The number of nucleated cells in each sample was estimated from the amplification of reference gene primers within the assay. To quantify the absolute abundance of each unique TCRbeta CDR3 rearrangement, sequence reads were collapsed and filtered. Productive Simpson clonality was computed per sample as the square root of Simpson's diversity index over productive rearrangements. The table comes from immuneACCESS by way of TCRdb, which keeps in-frame sequences with V and J called. Part of the clones is missing from these tables; in studies checked, under half for an unresolved V gene and the rest for unknown reasons. The V and J calls and clone size come from that table; D and trimming were worked out from the DNA. This sample comprises 180,000 or so clones, over 75% of them detected only once. Roughly 9.8% of the sample belongs to the ten largest clones.

This receptor was taken from a woman older than 75 with acute or convalescent COVID-19. The V and J segments used are TRBV5-1 and TRBJ1-5; too little of a D gene remains to name it. The sample consisted of peripheral blood. The nucleotides read TGCGCCAGCAGCTTGGGCGGGGTAAATCAGCCCCAGCATTTT. This yields the protein CASSLGGVNQPQHF.